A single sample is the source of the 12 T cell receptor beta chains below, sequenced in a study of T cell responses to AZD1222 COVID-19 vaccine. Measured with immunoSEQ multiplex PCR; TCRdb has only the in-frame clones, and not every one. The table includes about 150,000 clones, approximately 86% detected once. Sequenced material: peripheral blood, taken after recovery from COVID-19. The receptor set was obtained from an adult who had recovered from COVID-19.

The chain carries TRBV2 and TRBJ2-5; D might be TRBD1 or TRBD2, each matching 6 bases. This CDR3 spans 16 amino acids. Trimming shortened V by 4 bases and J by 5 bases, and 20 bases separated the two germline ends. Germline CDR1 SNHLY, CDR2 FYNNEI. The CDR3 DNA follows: TGTGCCAGCAGTGCCCCAGTGGGGGGCCTTCGCGAGACCCAGTACTTC. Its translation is CASSAPVGGLRETQYF.

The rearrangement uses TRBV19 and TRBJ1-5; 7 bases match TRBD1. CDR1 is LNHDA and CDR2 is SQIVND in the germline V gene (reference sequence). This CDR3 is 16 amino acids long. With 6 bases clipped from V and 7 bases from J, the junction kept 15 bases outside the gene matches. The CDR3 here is CASRLVTGDMRQPQHF. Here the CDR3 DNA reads TGTGCCAGTAGGTTGGTCACAGGGGATATGCGGCAGCCCCAGCATTTT. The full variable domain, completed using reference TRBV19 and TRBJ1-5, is DGGITQSPKYLFRKEGQNVTLSCEQNLNHDAMYWYRQDPGQGLRLIYYSQIVNDFQKGDIAEGYSVSREKKESFPLTVTSAQKNPTAFYLCASRLVTGDMRQPQHFGDGTRLSIL.

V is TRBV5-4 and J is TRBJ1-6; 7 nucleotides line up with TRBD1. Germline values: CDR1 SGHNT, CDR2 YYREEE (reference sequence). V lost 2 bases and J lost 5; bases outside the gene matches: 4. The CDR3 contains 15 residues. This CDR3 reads CASSLRQGDNSPLHF. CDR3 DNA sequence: TGTGCCAGCAGCTTACGGCAGGGGGATAATTCACCCCTCCACTTT.

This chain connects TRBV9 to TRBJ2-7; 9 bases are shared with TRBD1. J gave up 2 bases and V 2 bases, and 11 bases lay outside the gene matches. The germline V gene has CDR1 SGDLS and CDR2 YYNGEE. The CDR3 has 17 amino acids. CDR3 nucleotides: TGTGCCAGCAGCGTGGCCCCCGGAGGGACAGGGCCCTACGAGCAGTACTTC. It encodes CASSVAPGGTGPYEQYF.

The CDR3 region is CASETGYDTEAFF. The CDR3 coding sequence is TGTGCCAGCGAGACAGGGTACGACACTGAAGCTTTCTTT. The gene calls are TRBV2 and TRBJ1-1; TRBD1 agrees at 7 bases. V lost 8 bases and J lost 3; bases outside the gene matches: 6. Germline V gene sequence: CDR1 SNHLY, CDR2 FYNNEI. The CDR3 runs to 13 residues.

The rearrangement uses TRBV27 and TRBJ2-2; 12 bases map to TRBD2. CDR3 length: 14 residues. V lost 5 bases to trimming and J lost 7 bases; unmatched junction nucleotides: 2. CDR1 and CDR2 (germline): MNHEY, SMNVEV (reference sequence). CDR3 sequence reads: CASSGLAGFGELFF. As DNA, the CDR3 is TGTGCCAGCAGTGGACTAGCGGGATTCGGGGAGCTGTTTTTT.

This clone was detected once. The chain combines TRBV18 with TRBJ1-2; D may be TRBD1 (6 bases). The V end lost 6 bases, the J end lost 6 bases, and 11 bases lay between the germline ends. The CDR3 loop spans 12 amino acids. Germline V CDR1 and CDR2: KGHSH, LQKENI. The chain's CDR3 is CASSENRDGYTF. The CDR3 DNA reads TGTGCCAGCTCGGAAAACAGGGATGGCTACACCTTC.

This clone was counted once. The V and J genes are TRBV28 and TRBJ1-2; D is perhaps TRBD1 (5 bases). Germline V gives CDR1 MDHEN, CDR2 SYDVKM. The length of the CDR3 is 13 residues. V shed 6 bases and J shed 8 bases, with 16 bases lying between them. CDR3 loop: CASRAIGDRGYTF. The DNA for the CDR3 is TGTGCCAGCAGGGCCATAGGGGATCGAGGCTACACCTTC.

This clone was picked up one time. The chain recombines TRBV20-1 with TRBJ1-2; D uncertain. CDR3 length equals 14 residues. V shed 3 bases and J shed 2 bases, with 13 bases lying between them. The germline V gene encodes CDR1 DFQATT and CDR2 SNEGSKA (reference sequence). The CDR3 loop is CSASIGATNYGYTF. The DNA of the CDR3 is TGCAGTGCTAGTATAGGAGCGACCAACTATGGCTACACCTTC.

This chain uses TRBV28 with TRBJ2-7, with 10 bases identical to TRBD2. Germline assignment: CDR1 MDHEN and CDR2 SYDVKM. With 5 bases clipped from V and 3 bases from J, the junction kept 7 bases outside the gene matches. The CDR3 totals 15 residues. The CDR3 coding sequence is TGTGCCAGCAGTCTCCAGCGGGAGGGCCTCTACGAGCAGTACTTC. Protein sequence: CASSLQREGLYEQYF. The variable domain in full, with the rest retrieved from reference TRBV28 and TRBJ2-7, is DVKVTQSSRYLVKRTGEKVFLECVQDMDHENMFWYRQDPGLGLRLIYFSYDVKMKEKGDIPEGYSVSREKKERFSLILESASTNQTSMYLCASSLQREGLYEQYFGPGTRLTVT.

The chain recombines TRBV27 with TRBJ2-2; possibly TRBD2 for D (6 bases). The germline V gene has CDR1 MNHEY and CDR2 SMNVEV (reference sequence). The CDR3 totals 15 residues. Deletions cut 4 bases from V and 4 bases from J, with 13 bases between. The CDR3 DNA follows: TGTGCCAGCAGTTCGGGACTCGTTCCCACCGGGGAGCTGTTTTTT. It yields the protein CASSSGLVPTGELFF.

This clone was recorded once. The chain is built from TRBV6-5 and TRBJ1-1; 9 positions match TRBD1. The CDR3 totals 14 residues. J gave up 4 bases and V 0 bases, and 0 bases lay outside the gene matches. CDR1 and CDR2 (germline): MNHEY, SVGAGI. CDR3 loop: CASSYSTGGTEAFF. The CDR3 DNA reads TGTGCCAGCAGTTACTCGACAGGGGGCACTGAAGCTTTCTTT.